This TCR beta chain emerged from a study of PD-1 blockade in classical Hodgkin lymphoma (dated by TCRdb to the early 2020s). Notes on the research overall: Nivolumab dosing was 3 mg/kg intravenously every 2 weeks, continuing until either disease progression or unacceptable toxicity. The study used CyTOF and TCR beta sequencing to define a peripheral blood immune signature of response to PD-1 blockade in classical Hodgkin lymphoma.

Broader findings and caveats from the paper: By C4D1, a significant rise was seen in CD4+ TCR diversity but not in CD8+ TCR diversity (p=0.0027 vs p=0.16), and the rise was most apparent among complete responders (p=0.02). The study was limited to a single clinical trial cohort, and causes of repertoire differences, possibly disease activity or prior therapy, remained undefined. Lower diversity was observed in patients in whom nivolumab was started less than 1 year after ASCT, and these patients were excluded from later analyses so that confounding by immune reconstitution would be avoided. Trial patients achieving complete response had baseline diversity similar to newly diagnosed patients, whereas partial responders and progressors had significantly lower diversity. Baseline TCR diversity was reported as lower in newly diagnosed patients than in healthy donors, and lower still in relapsed/refractory patients.

Sample time point, as interpreted from the label and publication: cycle 4 day 1 (C4D1), after 5 to 7 weeks of nivolumab. All trial patients had relapsed after autologous stem cell transplantation, with cohorts A, B and C differing in prior brentuximab vedotin exposure. CD4+ T cells were purified from thawed PBMCs by magnetic negative selection with a Miltenyi CD4+ T cell isolation kit. The trial cohort comprised 60 or so patients with relapsed/refractory classical Hodgkin lymphoma whose best overall responses were complete response, partial response or progressive disease. Trial patients were treated with single-agent nivolumab in the multi-cohort phase II CheckMate 205 trial. An independent review committee assessed best overall response by applying the 2007 International Working Group response criteria. PBMCs from the trial were collected at three points: immediately before nivolumab initiation (C1D1), and during therapy at cycle 2 day 1 and cycle 4 day 1. Peripheral blood was collected in 8 mL Vacutainer Cell Preparation Tubes, from which PBMCs were isolated by centrifugation and then cryopreserved. Purified CD4+ and CD8+ fractions were prepared only for cases where an additional PBMC sample was available. Magnetically labelled cells were removed on LS columns in a quadroMACS separator, and the flow-through was retained as the purified fraction.

This clone was seen more than once but under ten times. There is no known antigen for this receptor. No much larger clonotype is one base removed from it; base qualities were not supplied. Genomic DNA was isolated using the Qiagen DNeasy kit from unsorted PBMCs as well as from negatively selected CD4+ and CD8+ fractions. Amplification of TCR beta CDR3 regions was done by immunoSEQ multiplex PCR with primers that anneal to V and J segments. A synthetic immune receptor repertoire was used to minimize amplification bias, and any residual bias was removed computationally once sequencing was done. As for how the authors treated the data: Custom Python scripts were used to quantify repertoire diversity as the Shannon entropy index. Unsorted, CD4+ and CD8+ repertoires were analyzed separately, except for combined analyses in which CD4+ and CD8+ sequences were merged in silico. Clonal expansion was defined as at least a 2-fold frequency increase after treatment relative to C1D1, with a pseudocount of 0.5 for undetected baseline clones. Singleton clones were defined as clones with 0 or 1 copy at C1D1, and non-singleton clones were defined as clones with 2 or more copies. By matching protein sequences in sorted samples from the same patient, clones expanded in unsorted samples were annotated as CD4+, CD8+ or unknown. Wilcoxon tests were applied to paired samples to test diversity changes from C1D1 to C4D1. The table was pulled from immuneACCESS by TCRdb, which kept in-frame rearrangements only. Such tables lose some clones; where checked, under half of the loss comes from unresolved V genes, and the rest has no known cause. V and J calls plus clone size are reproduced from that table; the DNA served to infer D and trimming. The sample includes more than 25,000 clones, with roughly 80% observed a single time. The top ten clonotypes cover 0.62% of the sample.

The trim is 3 bases for V and 2 bases for J, with a gap of 11 bases between the germline ends. CDR1 and CDR2 (LNHNV, YYDKDF) derive from the germline V gene (reference sequence). The CDR3 goes from the cysteine to the phenylalanine over 14 residues. The retained sequence is limited to the CDR3, 42 bases, with the frame set at the first base. The specimen was CD4+ T cells from blood, collected before the fourth cycle of nivolumab. This chain joins TRBV15 to TRBJ2-7; possibly the D gene is TRBD2, per 5 matching bases. The receptor was isolated from a human donor with classical Hodgkin lymphoma. The nucleotides are TGTGCCACCAGCAGCGGCAGAGCGGCCTACGAGCAGTACTTC. It encodes CATSSGRAAYEQYF.